These 25 T cell receptor beta chains were all obtained from the same sample, sequenced in a study of T cell repertoires in cytomegalovirus infection. No antigen has been assigned to these receptors. TCRdb re-called the reads through MiXCR, storing one row per CDR3 protein. The table shows about 110,000 distinct CDR3 sequences, with 9.5% to 13% occurring only once. The sequencing input was PBMCs, sequenced either directly or after in vitro stimulation (not recorded which). The source is a human donor in good health (CMV status not recorded). Some clones in this sample may be carry-over from other donors' samples.

This clonotype was counted ten times or more. The J gene is TRBJ2-1, the V gene TRBV7-2; TRBD1 agrees at 7 bases. The CDR3 contains 14 residues. Germline V gene lookup returns CDR1 SGHTA and CDR2 FQGNSA. Trimming removed 3 bases from V and 7 bases from J; junction bases left unmatched: 6. The CDR3 reads CASSLVTGQNEQFF. The CDR3 DNA follows: TGTGCCAGCAGCTTGGTGACAGGGCAGAATGAGCAGTTCTTC.

This clonotype has ten or more counts. The J gene is TRBJ1-4, the V gene TRBV7-2, with D uncertain. The V and J ends lost 5 bases and 5 bases respectively, with 15 bases between them. Germline V CDR1 and CDR2: SGHTA, FQGNSA. The CDR3 runs to 15 residues. DNA for the CDR3: TGTGCCAGCAGCCCCCTGGGAACCCAGAATGAAAAACTGTTTTTT. This sequence encodes CASSPLGTQNEKLFF.

The chain has TRBV15 and TRBJ2-2; 8 bases map to TRBD2. Germline V gene data show CDR1 as LNHNV and CDR2 as YYDKDF (reference sequence). CDR3 length: 17 amino acids. Trimming at V came to 2 bases and at J to 4 bases, leaving 9 bases not matched to a gene. DNA of the CDR3: TGTGCCACCAGCAGAAACAGCGGGAGATCAGGCACCGGGGAGCTGTTTTTT. It is translated as CATSRNSGRSGTGELFF.

The chain joins TRBV18 to TRBJ1-2; no definite D call. With 0 bases removed from V and 4 bases from J, the gap between germline ends came to 6 bases. Germline loops: CDR1 KGHSH, CDR2 LQKENI. This CDR3 spans 13 amino acids. The CDR3 loop is CASSPPQFYGYTF. CDR3 bases: TGTGCCAGCTCACCACCCCAGTTCTATGGCTACACCTTC.

This clonotype was seen ten or more times. The J gene is TRBJ2-7, the V gene TRBV6-2 or TRBV6-3; a possible D gene is TRBD2 (5 bases). CDR3 size: 14 residues. V lost 5 bases, J lost 6 bases, and 17 bases lay in between. Germline V CDR1 and CDR2: MNHEY, SVGEGT. DNA for the CDR3: TGTGCCAGCAGTCCAAAAGGACTGGCTGCCGAGCAGTACGTC. This encodes CASSPKGLAAEQYV.

In its sample, this clonotype was seen many times. This chain links TRBV27 with TRBJ1-1, with 9 bases aligning to TRBD1. CDR1 and CDR2 from the germline V gene are MNHEY and SMNVEV (reference sequence). The CDR3 totals 14 residues. V was pared by 6 bases and J by 5 bases, with 7 bases of the junction left unmatched. The CDR3 DNA reads TGTGCCAGCAGGGACAGGGGTATGGGTACTGAAGCTTTCTTT. This gives the protein CASRDRGMGTEAFF.

The gene calls are TRBV6-2 or TRBV6-3 and TRBJ1-1; D gene ambiguous. Trimming shortened V by 5 bases and J by 3 bases, and 10 bases separated the two germline ends. The CDR3 is 13 residues long. CDR1 is MNHEY, CDR2 SVGEGT, per germline. This chain's CDR3 is CASSPDPYTEAFF. The CDR3 DNA sequence: TGTGCCAGCAGTCCTGACCCTTACACTGAAGCTTTCTTT.

There are many counts of this clonotype. The gene calls are TRBV7-2 and TRBJ1-3; D is possibly TRBD1 (5 bases). This CDR3 region has 13 residues. CDR1 SGHTA and CDR2 FQGNSA come from the germline V gene. V lost 1 base to trimming and J lost 9 bases, with 10 bases between them. CDR3 loop: CASSLGQGGTIYF. As DNA, the CDR3 is TGTGCCAGCAGCTTAGGGCAGGGAGGCACCATATATTTT.

The genes are TRBV5-1 and TRBJ1-4; the match to TRBD1 covers 9 bases. Germline V gene lookup returns CDR1 SGHRS and CDR2 YFSETQ. J gave up 3 bases and V 4 bases, and 7 bases lay outside the gene matches. The CDR3 length is 16 residues. The CDR3 bases are TGCGCCAGCAGCCTCTGGGGACAGGGCTCTAATGAAAAACTGTTTTTT. Amino acids: CASSLWGQGSNEKLFF.

This clonotype was counted many times. The V and J genes are TRBV7-2 and TRBJ2-3, with 7 bases lining up with TRBD1. The CDR3 loop spans 16 amino acids. V lost 1 base, J lost 5 bases, and 9 bases stayed unmatched. Germline lookup yields CDR1 SGHTA and CDR2 FQGNSA. The CDR3 protein is CASSLVGGLGVDTQYF. CDR3 bases: TGTGCCAGCAGCTTAGTAGGGGGCTTGGGGGTAGATACGCAGTATTTT.

The V and J genes are TRBV7-2 and TRBJ1-3, with D tentatively TRBD1 (5 bases). The V gene lost 1 base and the J gene lost 1 base, with 8 bases spanning the gap. The CDR3 covers 15 residues. Germline V gives CDR1 SGHTA, CDR2 FQGNSA. This CDR3 is CASSLDGGSGNTIYF. CDR3 nucleotide sequence: TGTGCCAGCAGCTTAGACGGGGGGTCTGGAAACACCATATATTTT.

This clonotype was seen repeatedly, ten times or more. The CDR3 coding sequence is TGTGCCAGCAGCTTAAGCGGGACAAGGGATCAGCCCCAGCATTTT. It translates to CASSLSGTRDQPQHF. V and J are TRBV7-2 and TRBJ1-5; D is perhaps TRBD1 (6 bases). Germline V gives CDR1 SGHTA, CDR2 FQGNSA. Trimming took off 2 bases at V and 5 bases at J, with 13 bases between the two ends. CDR3 length equals 15 residues.

The V and J genes are TRBV27 and TRBJ2-5; the match to TRBD2 covers 12 bases. The CDR3 is made up of 16 amino acids. V trimming: 5 bases; J trimming: 1 base; junction bases outside the gene matches: 5. Germline V gives CDR1 MNHEY, CDR2 SMNVEV (reference sequence). CDR3 in amino acids: CASSPRTSGTQETQYF. The CDR3 coding sequence is TGTGCCAGCAGTCCGAGGACTAGCGGGACCCAAGAGACCCAGTACTTC.

In its sample, this clonotype was seen many times. The V gene is TRBV6-6, the J gene TRBJ1-3; D remains ambiguous. Germline V lookup: CDR1 MNHNY, CDR2 SVGAGI (reference sequence). The germline V and J ends were trimmed by 7 bases and 0 bases, with 10 bases remaining between them. This CDR3 spans 14 amino acids. In DNA form, the CDR3 reads TGTGCCAGCACTAGCGCAAGCTCTGGAAACACCATATATTTT. Amino acids: CASTSASSGNTIYF.

The J gene is TRBJ2-1, the V gene TRBV30, with a tentative D call TRBD2 (6 bases). V lost 4 bases, J lost 7 bases, and 8 bases lay in between. This CDR3 has 11 amino acids. The V gene's germline CDR1 is GTSNPN and CDR2 SVGIG (reference sequence). The CDR3 region is CAWKTSNEQFF. The CDR3, as DNA: TGTGCCTGGAAGACTAGTAATGAGCAGTTCTTC.

In its sample, this clonotype was seen a few times. This chain links TRBV28 with TRBJ2-1; 9 nucleotides align to TRBD2. The CDR3 consists of 14 residues. CDR1 is MDHEN, CDR2 SYDVKM, per germline. The V gene end was trimmed by 6 bases and the J gene end by 6 bases; junction bases not matched to a gene: 6. CDR3 coding DNA: TGTGCCAGCAGCGGACTAGCGCAGCTCAATGAGCAGTTCTTC. Its translation: CASSGLAQLNEQFF.

This clonotype was counted many times. The genes are TRBV19 and TRBJ1-2; TRBD1 aligns across 7 bases. V trimming: 3 bases; J trimming: 7 bases; junction bases outside the gene matches: 11. This CDR3 contains 15 residues. Germline V lookup: CDR1 LNHDA, CDR2 SQIVND (reference sequence). The DNA of the CDR3 is TGTGCCAGTAGTATCCGGATCGGAGGGGGCGGTGGCTACACCTTC. This gives the protein CASSIRIGGGGGYTF.

This clonotype turned up a few times. V gene TRBV15 combines with J gene TRBJ2-1, with 11 bases identical to TRBD2. The trim removed 3 bases at V and 7 bases at J, leaving 14 bases unmatched. Per germline, CDR1 LNHNV and CDR2 YYDKDF (reference sequence). CDR3 size: 18 residues. DNA for the CDR3: TGTGCCACCAGCAGTCTTCAAACTAGCGGGAGTGCTCGGAATGAGCAGTTCTTC. This codes for CATSSLQTSGSARNEQFF.

The chain recombines TRBV29-1 with TRBJ2-7; 10 bases map to TRBD2. V gave up 6 bases and J gave up 5 bases; unmatched junction bases: 7. This CDR3 has 13 amino acids. Per the germline V gene, CDR1 is SQVTM and CDR2 is ANQGSEA. The CDR3 DNA sequence: TGCAGCGTGGGGGGACTAGCGACCAACGAGCAGTACTTC. It encodes CSVGGLATNEQYF.

This clonotype was detected many times. V usage is TRBV7-9 and J usage is TRBJ2-2; tentatively, D is TRBD2 (5 bases). The germline V gene has CDR1 SEHNR and CDR2 FQNEAQ (reference sequence). V was trimmed by 1 base and J by 5 bases, leaving 14 bases between them. CDR3 length equals 16 residues. Written as DNA, the CDR3 is TGTGCCAGCAGCTTAGTGATGAGCGGCATTACCGGGGAGCTGTTTTTT. It is translated as CASSLVMSGITGELFF.

In regard to this clonotype: At one boundary the junction diverges from the germline segment, which might be a read error. The chain is built from TRBV15 and TRBJ2-2; TRBD2 is a possible D gene (5 bases). CDR1 LNHNV and CDR2 YYDKDF come from the germline V gene (reference sequence). This CDR3 comprises 14 residues. CDR3 coding DNA: TGTGCCACCAGCAGAGAGGCCGGGTCCGGGGAGCTGTCTTTT. Its translation: CATSREAGSGELSF.

This clonotype was found many times. The CDR3 here is CASSFLNDDKQYF. The CDR3 DNA is TGTGCCAGCAGTTTTCTAAACGACGACAAGCAGTACTTC. The chain uses TRBV28 and TRBJ2-7; D is unresolved. Germline CDR1 MDHEN, CDR2 SYDVKM. V lost 3 bases to trimming and J lost 8 bases, with 14 bases between them. The CDR3 spans 13 residues. Full variable domain (rest looked up from reference TRBV28 and TRBJ2-7): DVKVTQSSRYLVKRTGEKVFLECVQDMDHENMFWYRQDPGLGLRLIYFSYDVKMKEKGDIPEGYSVSREKKERFSLILESASTNQTSMYLCASSFLNDDKQYFGPGTRLTVT.

This clonotype was recorded at least ten times. The chain employs TRBV7-8 and TRBJ1-5; D is undetermined. The germline V and J ends were trimmed by 2 bases and 0 bases, with 8 bases remaining between them. Germline CDR1 reads SGHVS; CDR2 reads FQNEAQ. The CDR3 is 15 residues long. The CDR3 loop is CASSLIRNSNQPQHF. The CDR3 DNA follows: TGTGCCAGCAGCTTAATCAGGAATAGCAATCAGCCCCAGCATTTT. Supplemented by reference TRBV7-8 and TRBJ1-5, the full variable domain reads GAGVSQSPRYKVAKRGQDVALRCDPISGHVSLFWYQQALGQGPEFLTYFQNEAQLDKSGLPSDRFFAERPEGSVSTLKIQRTQQEDSAVYLCASSLIRNSNQPQHFGDGTRLSIL.

This clonotype has only a few counts. The rearrangement uses TRBV12-3 or TRBV12-4 and TRBJ2-2, with 8 bases identical to TRBD1. There are 14 residues in the CDR3. With 5 bases clipped from V and 6 bases from J, the junction kept 5 bases outside the gene matches. The CDR3 loop reads CASSRMTGAGELFF. CDR3 nucleotides: TGTGCCAGCAGTCGCATGACAGGGGCCGGGGAGCTGTTTTTT.

This clonotype was picked up a small number of times. The rearrangement links TRBV27 to TRBJ1-1; D is ambiguous. This CDR3 has 18 residues. Germline V gene data show CDR1 as MNHEY and CDR2 as SMNVEV (reference sequence). The ends were cut back, 5 bases at V and 0 bases at J, with 22 bases in the middle. CDR3 amino acids: CASSPPTSLPRLNTEAFF. Here the CDR3 DNA reads TGTGCCAGCAGTCCCCCCACAAGCCTACCGAGACTGAACACTGAAGCTTTCTTT.